Following are 22 T cell receptor beta chains from one sample sequenced in a study of blood T cell repertoires in COVID-19 (dated by TCRdb to the early 2020s). The library was generated by the immunoSEQ multiplex PCR assay. TCRdb took this table from immuneACCESS and kept in-frame rearrangements with V and J called. Such tables lack part of the clones; where checked against another copy, unresolved V genes explain under half of the gap, and the rest is unexplained. In this sample the table shows about 210,000 clones, approximately 78% of which occur a single time. Together, the top ten hold approximately 5.2% of the sample. Material for sequencing was peripheral blood. These TCRs come from a woman in her 70s with COVID-19, enrolled during active disease.

The chain carries TRBV28 and TRBJ1-2, with 9 bases aligning to TRBD1. V gave up 5 bases and J gave up 6 bases; unmatched junction bases: 16. The CDR3 length is 17 residues. CDR1 MDHEN and CDR2 SYDVKM come from the germline V gene. CDR3: CASSVSQGASWLNGYTF. CDR3 bases: TGTGCCAGCAGTGTCTCACAGGGGGCTTCCTGGTTAAATGGCTACACCTTC.

The J gene is TRBJ1-6, the V gene TRBV9; tentatively, D is TRBD1 (5 bases). The germline V and J ends were trimmed by 4 bases and 6 bases, with 14 bases remaining between them. The germline V gene has CDR1 SGDLS and CDR2 YYNGEE. The CDR3 is 15 residues long. CDR3 coding DNA: TGTGCCAGCAGCTCCTACGGGGGAAGTAATTCACCCCTCCACTTT. The encoded protein is CASSSYGGSNSPLHF. Using reference TRBV9 and TRBJ1-6 for the parts outside the CDR3, the full variable domain is DSGVTQTPKHLITATGQRVTLRCSPRSGDLSVYWYQQSLDQGLQFLIQYYNGEERAKGNILERFSAQQFPDLHSELNLSSLELGDSALYFCASSSYGGSNSPLHFGNGTRLTVT.

The chain links TRBV28 to TRBJ2-1; D gene unclear. With 2 bases removed from V and 7 bases from J, the gap between germline ends came to 12 bases. CDR1 is MDHEN, CDR2 SYDVKM, per germline. This CDR3 contains 14 residues. The CDR3 sequence: CASSLIANENEQFF. CDR3 in DNA: TGTGCCAGCAGTTTAATAGCAAACGAGAATGAGCAGTTCTTC.

The V call is TRBV9, the J call TRBJ2-6; D unclear. The CDR3 totals 16 residues. Germline CDR1 SGDLS, CDR2 YYNGEE. The V end was cut by 0 bases, the J end by 0 bases, with 7 bases between. The CDR3 sequence is CASSVDPLSGANVLTF. For the CDR3, the DNA is TGTGCCAGCAGCGTAGACCCACTCTCTGGGGCCAACGTCCTGACTTTC. The whole variable domain, remainder taken from reference TRBV9 and TRBJ2-6, is DSGVTQTPKHLITATGQRVTLRCSPRSGDLSVYWYQQSLDQGLQFLIQYYNGEERAKGNILERFSAQQFPDLHSELNLSSLELGDSALYFCASSVDPLSGANVLTFGAGSRLTVL.

The chain uses TRBV7-8 and TRBJ1-1; D remains unclear. CDR3 length: 14 residues. Deletions cut 4 bases from V and 1 base from J, with 10 bases between. CDR1 is SGHVS, CDR2 FQNEAQ, per germline. CDR3 in DNA: TGTGCCAGCAGCTGGAGGAGTAAGAACACTGAAGCTTTCTTT. It codes for CASSWRSKNTEAFF.

The chain recombines TRBV7-3 with TRBJ1-6, with 12 bases matching TRBD1. There are 15 residues in the CDR3. CDR1 is SGHTA, CDR2 FQGTGA, per germline. Trimming removed 4 bases from V and 7 bases from J; junction bases left unmatched: 2. The CDR3 nucleotides are TGTGCCAGCAGCTCGGGACAGGGGGCGAATTCACCCCTCCACTTT. Amino acids: CASSSGQGANSPLHF. Together with reference TRBV7-3 and TRBJ1-6, the CDR3 gives the full variable domain: GAGVSQTPSNKVTEKGKYVELRCDPISGHTALYWYRQSLGQGPEFLIYFQGTGAADDSGLPNDRFFAVRPEGSVSTLKIQRTERGDSAVYLCASSSGQGANSPLHFGNGTRLTVT.

This clone showed up just a few times. CDR3 bases: TGCAGCGGGACTCATTCCATTGGGAACACTGAAGCTTTCTTT. This encodes CSGTHSIGNTEAFF. The chain is built from TRBV29-1 and TRBJ1-1; D is unclear. Deletions cut 7 bases from V and 1 base from J, with 16 bases between. This CDR3 comprises 14 residues. Germline CDR1 reads SQVTM; CDR2 reads ANQGSEA.

V and J are TRBV30 and TRBJ1-2; D call uncertain. V gave up 8 bases and J gave up 4 bases, with 14 bases separating them. The CDR3 sequence is 12 residues long. Germline V CDR1 and CDR2: GTSNPN, SVGIG (reference sequence). CDR3 region: CARDRGGYGYTF. CDR3 in DNA: TGTGCCCGGGATCGGGGAGGCTATGGCTACACCTTC. Combining the CDR3 with reference TRBV30 and TRBJ1-2 gives the whole variable domain SQTIHQWPATLVQPVGSPLSLECTVEGTSNPNLYWYRQAAGRGLQLLFYSVGIGQISSEVPQNLSASRPQDRQFILSSKKLLLSDSGFYLCARDRGGYGYTFGSGTRLTVV.

The chain recombines TRBV28 with TRBJ2-3, with D perhaps TRBD1 (6 bases). The CDR3 extends over 15 amino acids. Trimming stripped 8 bases from V and 5 bases from J, with 20 bases between. Germline-derived CDR1 and CDR2 are MDHEN and SYDVKM. CDR3 in DNA: TGTGCCAGCGGGGGCCGAGAACGGTTCAGAGATACGCAGTATTTT. Protein sequence: CASGGRERFRDTQYF. The variable domain in full, completed from reference TRBV28 and TRBJ2-3, reads DVKVTQSSRYLVKRTGEKVFLECVQDMDHENMFWYRQDPGLGLRLIYFSYDVKMKEKGDIPEGYSVSREKKERFSLILESASTNQTSMYLCASGGRERFRDTQYFGPGTRLTVL.

V usage is TRBV5-4 and J usage is TRBJ1-2; D may be TRBD1 (5 bases). V was shortened by 3 bases and J by 3 bases, with 12 bases between the two germline ends. Germline V CDR1 and CDR2: SGHNT, YYREEE (reference sequence). This CDR3 spans 14 amino acids. CDR3 amino acids: CASSSGDQDYGYTF. The DNA for the CDR3 is TGTGCCAGCAGCTCGGGGGACCAAGACTATGGCTACACCTTC.

V and J are TRBV7-8 and TRBJ1-1, with 7 bases fitting TRBD1. The germline V gene has CDR1 SGHVS and CDR2 FQNEAQ. Germline trimming cut 4 bases from V and 7 bases from J; bases unmatched to any gene: 12. The CDR3 covers 15 residues. CDR3 bases: TGTGCCAGCAGCTCTGTGACAGGGAACTGGGGTGAAGCTTTCTTT. It is translated as CASSSVTGNWGEAFF.

This clone has at least ten counts. V gene TRBV6-6 combines with J gene TRBJ1-1; a possible D gene is TRBD1 (5 bases). V lost 0 bases and J lost 2, with 7 bases in between. Germline V gene data show CDR1 as MNHNY and CDR2 as SVGAGI (reference sequence). The CDR3 runs to 14 residues. CDR3 protein: CASSYSGGNTEAFF. The CDR3 DNA sequence: TGTGCCAGCAGTTACTCGGGGGGAAACACTGAAGCTTTCTTT.

With regard to this clone: The sample contains more than one DNA sequence encoding this CDR3. This chain joins TRBV6-5 and TRBJ2-3, with 11 nucleotides matching TRBD2. The J segment lost 6 bases and the V segment lost 6 bases, leaving 8 bases of the junction unmatched. This CDR3 is 15 amino acids long. CDR1 and CDR2 (germline): MNHEY, SVGAGI. Here the CDR3 DNA reads TGTGCCAGCAGGGATAGCGGGAGGGCCGGGGATACGCAGTATTTT. It codes for CASRDSGRAGDTQYF.

The V and J genes are TRBV9 and TRBJ2-2, with D possibly matching TRBD2 (6 bases). The CDR3 length is 15 residues. Germline-derived CDR1 and CDR2 are SGDLS and YYNGEE. The V and J ends lost 0 bases and 4 bases respectively, with 10 bases between them. The CDR3 reads CASSVVGSTTGELFF. In nucleotides, the CDR3 is TGTGCCAGCAGCGTAGTCGGGAGTACCACCGGGGAGCTGTTTTTT.

This sequence joins TRBV19 and TRBJ1-1; a possible D gene is TRBD1 (5 bases). Trimming left V 2 bases short and J 11 bases short, with 12 bases between. Germline assignment: CDR1 LNHDA and CDR2 SQIVND (reference sequence). The CDR3 consists of 12 residues. DNA for the CDR3: TGTGCCAGTAGTATAAGGGGTGTCCGGGCTTTCTTT. Encoded protein: CASSIRGVRAFF.

V gene TRBV2 combines with J gene TRBJ2-3, with TRBD2 as a possible D gene (5 bases). The CDR3 spans 15 residues. The germline CDR1 and CDR2 sequences are SNHLY and FYNNEI. V was trimmed by 4 bases and J by 4 bases, leaving 15 bases between them. CDR3 in amino acids: CASSARGDGSDTQYF. The CDR3 nucleotides read TGTGCCAGCAGTGCTCGGGGAGACGGGTCAGATACGCAGTATTTT.

V gene TRBV24-1 combines with J gene TRBJ2-3; 9 bases fit TRBD1. Germline loops: CDR1 KGHDR, CDR2 SFDVKD. This CDR3 is 17 amino acids long. With V trimmed by 4 bases and J by 4 bases, 11 bases remained unmatched. CDR3 loop: CATSDAGQGVSADTQYF. Here the CDR3 DNA reads TGTGCCACCAGTGACGCGGGACAGGGAGTATCGGCAGATACGCAGTATTTT.

The chain joins TRBV7-9 to TRBJ2-3; D possibly corresponds to TRBD2 (6 bases). The V end lost 0 bases, the J end lost 0 bases, and 10 bases lay between the germline ends. Per germline, CDR1 SEHNR and CDR2 FQNEAQ (reference sequence). CDR3 length: 16 amino acids. The CDR3 DNA reads as TGTGCCAGCAGCTTAGCGGTCGGGACTAGCACAGATACGCAGTATTTT. It is translated as CASSLAVGTSTDTQYF.

This clone was counted once. The chain couples TRBV5-1 to TRBJ2-4; 8 bases align to TRBD2. The CDR3 sequence is 17 residues long. Germline lookup yields CDR1 SGHRS and CDR2 YFSETQ. The trim removed 4 bases at V and 9 bases at J, leaving 18 bases unmatched. CDR3 sequence (DNA): TGCGCCAGCAGCCTGGAGGGACGCCCGGACCGGGGGGGCATTCAGTACTTC. Amino acids: CASSLEGRPDRGGIQYF.

The table lists this clone with a count of one. The chain joins TRBV5-5 to TRBJ2-5, with 8 bases matching TRBD2. J gave up 4 bases and V 4 bases, and 9 bases lay outside the gene matches. Looked up from germline, CDR1 is SGHKS and CDR2 is YYEKEE (reference sequence). CDR3 length equals 15 residues. CDR3 amino acids: CASSTPSGRTETQYF. The CDR3 bases are TGTGCCAGCAGCACCCCAAGCGGGAGAACAGAGACCCAGTACTTC. Using reference TRBV5-5 and TRBJ2-5 for the parts outside the CDR3, the full variable domain is DAGVTQSPTHLIKTRGQQVTLRCSPISGHKSVSWYQQVLGQGPQFIFQYYEKEERGRGNFPDRFSARQFPNYSSELNVNALLLGDSALYLCASSTPSGRTETQYFGPGTRLLVL.

Only a few counts were recorded for this clone. The V call is TRBV3-1 (or the pseudogene TRBV3-2), the J call TRBJ2-7; no firm D call. Germline V gives CDR1 LGHDT, CDR2 YNNKEL (reference sequence). V was shortened by 2 bases and J by 4 bases, with 12 bases between the two germline ends. The CDR3 runs to 14 residues. The CDR3 coding sequence is TGTGCCAGCAGCCAACTAATTACTCCATACGAGCAGTACTTC. Its protein is CASSQLITPYEQYF.

V is TRBV28 and J is TRBJ2-2; TRBD1 is a possible D gene (5 bases). V dropped 10 bases and J dropped 2 bases, with 11 bases sitting between them. CDR1 and CDR2 (germline): MDHEN, SYDVKM. This CDR3 comprises 13 residues. CDR3 region: CATVDRNTGELFF. In DNA, the CDR3 is TGTGCCACCGTCGACAGAAACACCGGGGAGCTGTTTTTT.